Listed below are T cell receptor beta chains from one sample, sequenced in a study of radiation and T cells in renal cell carcinoma. Libraries were prepared by immunoSEQ multiplex PCR; TCRdb keeps only in-frame clonotypes and omits some of them. Seen here are 100,000 to 150,000 clones, 88% observed once, and the top ten hold more than 5%. The input for sequencing was blood, taken from a patient whose treatment included radiotherapy and nephrectomy. The receptor set was obtained from a woman between 65 and 79 years old with renal cell carcinoma. Both conserved end residues are part of each CDR3. The order of the fields is D gene, V gene, clone size, J gene, CDR3 protein, CDR3 DNA. The D gene is left open where the match is weak. Clone size is stated in some rows and not others, as once, few, many or a class when expanded.

TRBD2	TRBV2	-	TRBJ2-3	CASSSGGPSTDTQYF	TGTGCCAGCTCAAGCGGGGGGCCCTCCACAGATACGCAGTATTTT
TRBD1	TRBV28	-	TRBJ1-1	CASSSNRGKNTEAFF	TGTGCCAGCAGTTCGAACAGGGGGAAGAACACTGAAGCTTTCTTT
-	TRBV18	once	TRBJ1-5	CASSPGGANNQPQHF	TGTGCCAGCTCACCCGGGGGGGCCAACAATCAGCCCCAGCATTTT
TRBD1	TRBV2	-	TRBJ1-2	CASSETGTGGSYGYTF	TGTGCCAGCAGCGAAACCGGGACAGGGGGCTCCTATGGCTACACCTTC
-	TRBV5-6	once	TRBJ2-7	CASSWWLNGENYEQYF	TGTGCCAGCAGCTGGTGGCTGAACGGGGAAAACTACGAGCAGTACTTC
-	TRBV7-3	once	TRBJ2-2	CASSFSNTGELFF	TGTGCCAGCAGCTTCTCCAACACCGGGGAGCTGTTTTTT
TRBD1	TRBV5-6	-	TRBJ2-7	CASSTLDRGLAYEQYF	TGTGCCAGCAGCACTTTAGACAGGGGCCTCGCCTACGAGCAGTACTTC
-	TRBV27	-	TRBJ1-1	CASSSARNTEAFF	TGTGCCAGCAGTTCCGCACGGAACACTGAAGCTTTCTTT
TRBD1	TRBV7-3	-	TRBJ2-5	CASSIQGGVGETQYF	TGTGCCAGCAGCATACAGGGGGGTGTAGGAGAGACCCAGTACTTC
-	TRBV5-4	-	TRBJ1-2	CASSPPGGYTF	TGTGCCAGCAGCCCCCCCGGTGGCTACACCTTC
TRBD1	TRBV10-3	-	TRBJ2-1	CAAQPRDSANEQFF	TGTGCCGCCCAACCACGGGACAGTGCAAATGAGCAGTTCTTC
-	TRBV30	few	TRBJ1-1	CACSLVTEAFF	TGTGCCTGTTCCTTGGTCACTGAAGCTTTCTTT
-	TRBV28	-	TRBJ1-4	CASSFLGKGEEKLFF	TGTGCCAGCAGTTTCCTTGGAAAGGGGGAGGAAAAACTGTTTTTT
TRBD1	TRBV7-9	-	TRBJ1-2	CASSPGQGMGGYTF	TGTGCCAGCAGCCCGGGACAGGGCATGGGTGGCTACACCTTC
-	TRBV5-1	-	TRBJ1-1	CASSLSPNMNTEAFF	TGCGCCAGCAGCTTGTCCCCGAATATGAACACTGAAGCTTTCTTT
TRBD2	TRBV6-5	-	TRBJ2-3	CATLSGRGTDTQYF	TGTGCCACCCTAAGTGGGAGGGGCACAGATACGCAGTATTTT
-	TRBV19	-	TRBJ1-2	CASSIDRGAPNGDYGYTF	TGTGCCAGTAGTATAGATCGCGGGGCCCCCAATGGGGACTATGGCTACACCTTC
-	TRBV27	-	TRBJ1-2	CASSLSNEGYYGYTF	TGTGCCAGCAGTCTTAGTAATGAGGGATACTATGGCTACACCTTC
-	TRBV6-5	-	TRBJ2-7	CASTLPSGPAYEQYF	TGTGCCAGCACCCTCCCCTCGGGACCGGCCTACGAGCAGTACTTC
-	TRBV19	-	TRBJ1-6	CASVGTESYNSPLHF	TGTGCCAGCGTCGGGACGGAATCCTATAATTCACCCCTCCACTTT
TRBD1	TRBV2	-	TRBJ1-6	CASRGDSRVSPLHF	TGTGCCAGCAGGGGGGACAGTAGGGTTTCACCCCTCCACTTT
-	TRBV5-1	-	TRBJ1-1	CASSLDTLIGNTEAFF	TGCGCCAGCAGCTTGGACACCTTGATTGGGAACACTGAAGCTTTCTTT
-	TRBV5-1	-	TRBJ2-6	CASSFGRAGANVLTF	TGCGCCAGCAGCTTCGGAAGGGCCGGGGCCAACGTCCTGACTTTC
-	TRBV27	-	TRBJ2-6	CASGVSPSGANVLTF	TGTGCCAGCGGCGTCTCGCCTTCTGGGGCCAACGTCCTGACTTTC
-	TRBV29-1	-	TRBJ2-7	CSVAVTAEYEQYF	TGCAGCGTTGCGGTGACAGCTGAGTACGAGCAGTACTTC
-	TRBV29-1	-	TRBJ2-7	CSVVVQGPEEQYF	TGCAGCGTTGTAGTCCAGGGTCCGGAGGAGCAGTACTTC
TRBD1	TRBV28	-	TRBJ2-5	CASSLGTGLKETQYF	TGTGCCAGCAGTTTGGGGACAGGGCTTAAAGAGACCCAGTACTTC
TRBD1	TRBV9	-	TRBJ1-2	CASSAGQGRSYGYTF	TGTGCCAGCAGCGCTGGACAGGGGCGCTCCTATGGCTACACCTTC
-	TRBV19	few	TRBJ2-3	CASSNQRAQYF	TGTGCCAGTAGTAACCAGCGGGCGCAGTATTTT
-	TRBV5-4	-	TRBJ2-5	CASSLAALQETQYF	TGTGCCAGCAGCTTGGCCGCACTACAAGAGACCCAGTACTTC
-	TRBV30	-	TRBJ1-1	CAWSQAGRLTEAFF	TGTGCCTGGAGTCAGGCAGGGAGGCTCACTGAAGCTTTCTTT
TRBD1	TRBV10-3	few	TRBJ1-1	CATKGDRGFEAFF	TGTGCCACAAAAGGGGACAGGGGTTTTGAGGCTTTCTTT
-	TRBV14	-	TRBJ2-7	CASSSRVGLYEQYF	TGTGCCAGCAGCTCCAGGGTCGGGCTTTACGAGCAGTACTTC
TRBD2	TRBV29-1	-	TRBJ2-1	CSVHGGVNEQFF	TGCAGCGTCCACGGGGGGGTGAATGAGCAGTTCTTC
-	TRBV5-1	-	TRBJ1-4	CASSPGDLATNEKLFF	TGCGCCAGCAGCCCCGGGGATCTCGCAACTAATGAAAAACTGTTTTTT
-	TRBV7-9	-	TRBJ2-7	CASSLGPISYEQYF	TGTGCCAGCAGCTTAGGGCCGATATCCTACGAGCAGTACTTC